This T cell receptor beta chain was recorded in a study of blood T cell repertoires in COVID-19. Background on the study: Acute-phase and convalescent COVID-19 samples originated in the United States, Italy and Spain.

Germline CDR1 and CDR2: LNHDA and SQIVND (reference sequence). CDR3 length equals 18 residues. Trimming took off 1 base at V and 1 base at J, with 17 bases between the two ends. Per the original methods: Reference gene primer amplification gave estimated nucleated cell counts. Generated by immunoSEQ multiplex PCR, the TCRdb table keeps only in-frame clones and is missing some. V and J calls and clone size are those listed in that table; D and trimming were worked out from the DNA. The data contain 80,000 to 100,000 clones, 75% to 85% of them singletons. Source material: peripheral blood. The gene calls are TRBV19 and TRBJ1-5, with D possibly TRBD1 on 5 matching bases. The source is a man between 65 and 85 years old with acute or convalescent COVID-19. The chain's CDR3 is CASSIAPYRTRSNQPQHF. The CDR3 nucleotides read TGTGCCAGTAGTATAGCCCCGTACAGGACGAGGAGCAATCAGCCCCAGCATTTT.